These 30 T cell receptor beta chains were sequenced from one sample in a study of cytomegalovirus exposure and HLA in healthy donors. The PCR made use of 60 Vbeta and 13 Jbeta primers. Using immunoSEQ multiplex PCR, the repertoire was profiled, and TCRdb retains in-frame clones only, with some absent. The sample records 120,000 to 150,000 clones, around 75% being singletons. Material for sequencing was PBMCs. These TCRs come from a woman between 25 and 40 years old in good health and CMV-seronegative.

The genes are TRBV4-1 and TRBJ2-7; TRBD2 matches 8 bases. With V trimmed by 4 bases and J by 2 bases, 4 bases remained unmatched. CDR3 length equals 14 residues. Germline CDR1 reads MGHRA; CDR2 reads YSYEKL. CDR3 sequence (DNA): TGCGCCAGCAGCCGGGCGGGGGGTCCCTACGAGCAGTACTTC. It specifies CASSRAGGPYEQYF.

The rearrangement uses TRBV7-2 and TRBJ2-7; 9 bases map to TRBD2. CDR3 size: 15 residues. The germline CDR1 and CDR2 sequences are SGHTA and FQGNSA. The V segment lost 3 bases and the J segment 3 bases; nucleotides outside the gene matches: 6. CDR3 sequence: CASSFSGSPGYEQYF. Written as DNA, the CDR3 is TGTGCCAGCAGCTTTAGCGGGAGTCCCGGCTACGAGCAGTACTTC.

The J gene is TRBJ2-5, the V gene TRBV10-3; TRBD1 aligns across 8 bases. Judging by the DNA end, TRBJ2-7 fits better; the J call may be wrong. The CDR3 spans 14 residues. Germline V CDR1 and CDR2: ENHRY, SYGVKD. CDR3 sequence: CAITGTGSSYEQYF. As DNA, the CDR3 is TGTGCCATCACCGGGACAGGAAGCTCCTACGAGCAGTACTTC.

V usage is TRBV27 and J usage is TRBJ2-2, with 9 positions matching TRBD2. This CDR3 contains 18 residues. Trimming removed 6 bases from V and 1 base from J; junction bases left unmatched: 12. Germline V gene lookup returns CDR1 MNHEY and CDR2 SMNVEV (reference sequence). The CDR3 reads CASSFTGTSILNTGELFF. The CDR3 region has the DNA TGTGCCAGCAGCTTCACCGGGACTAGCATCCTGAACACCGGGGAGCTGTTTTTT.

The V call is TRBV29-1, the J call TRBJ1-3; maybe TRBD1 (6 bases). V lost 7 bases and J lost 0, with 13 bases in between. This CDR3 is built from 14 residues. Germline V gives CDR1 SQVTM, CDR2 ANQGSEA. In DNA, the CDR3 is TGCAGCGCCCGGCAGGGGAGCTCTGGAAACACCATATATTTT. Amino acids: CSARQGSSGNTIYF.

V and J are TRBV2 and TRBJ2-5; TRBD1 aligns across 8 bases. This CDR3 is built from 14 residues. The V and J ends lost 4 bases and 1 base, in that order; junction bases with no gene match: 2. Per the germline V gene, CDR1 is SNHLY and CDR2 is FYNNEI. The CDR3 sequence is CASSAGQAQETQYF. For the CDR3, the DNA is TGTGCCAGCAGTGCGGGACAGGCCCAAGAGACCCAGTACTTC.

This clone turned up a few times. The V and J genes are TRBV6-5 and TRBJ1-5, with D hard to call. The germline CDR1 and CDR2 sequences are MNHEY and SVGAGI. The V and J ends lost 10 bases and 3 bases respectively, with 13 bases between them. The CDR3 covers 13 residues. CDR3 sequence reads: CATARRDNQPQHF. Written as DNA, the CDR3 is TGTGCCACAGCGAGAAGAGACAATCAGCCCCAGCATTTT.

The chain uses TRBV30 and TRBJ2-5; TRBD2 agrees at 15 bases. CDR1 is GTSNPN and CDR2 is SVGIG in the germline V gene (reference sequence). The J segment lost 2 bases and the V segment lost 5 bases, leaving 6 bases of the junction unmatched. The CDR3 has 16 amino acids. The CDR3 reads CAWAPGLAGGQETQYF. In DNA, the CDR3 is TGTGCCTGGGCCCCGGGACTAGCGGGGGGACAAGAGACCCAGTACTTC.

The DNA for the CDR3 is TGTGCCAGCAGTCCATCGATAGAGAATACCTACGAGCAGTACTTC. Translated: CASSPSIENTYEQYF. The gene calls are TRBV27 and TRBJ2-7; D is ambiguous. V lost 5 bases and J 2 bases, leaving 16 bases between the germline ends. Germline V CDR1 and CDR2: MNHEY, SMNVEV (reference sequence). The CDR3 runs to 15 residues.

The chain combines TRBV27 with TRBJ2-1; 8 nucleotides match TRBD2. The CDR3 runs to 15 residues. The germline V gene encodes CDR1 MNHEY and CDR2 SMNVEV (reference sequence). Trimming removed 8 bases from V and 5 bases from J; junction bases left unmatched: 11. Written as DNA, the CDR3 is TGTGCCAGCTCCCCAAGACTAGCGACCGACAATGAGCAGTTCTTC. It yields the protein CASSPRLATDNEQFF.

The V call is TRBV7-8, the J call TRBJ2-7, with D perhaps TRBD2 (7 bases). Deletions cut 0 bases from V and 4 bases from J, with 16 bases between. This CDR3 is built from 16 residues. Germline V gene sequence: CDR1 SGHVS, CDR2 FQNEAQ. DNA for the CDR3: TGTGCCAGCAGCTTAGCTCTGGGGGGGCATCGTTACGAGCAGTACTTC. Its translation: CASSLALGGHRYEQYF.

Worth noting for this clone: Germline is not matched at one junction end, which may reflect a read error. V and J are TRBV2 and TRBJ1-1; no definite D call. Germline V gene sequence: CDR1 SNHLY, CDR2 FYNNEI. The CDR3 covers 12 residues. In DNA form, the CDR3 reads TGTGCCAGCAGGGCTTCGAACAGTGAAGCTTTCTTT. It codes for CASRASNSEAFF.

This chain connects TRBV28 to TRBJ2-5; 13 bases are shared with TRBD2. The junction had 12 bases not matched to a gene; V was cut back by 6 bases and J by 11 bases. The CDR3 length is 15 residues. Germline V gene data show CDR1 as MDHEN and CDR2 as SYDVKM. The CDR3 here is CASSGTSGAPREQYF. The CDR3 nucleotides read TGTGCCAGCAGCGGGACTAGCGGGGCCCCGAGGGAGCAGTACTTC.

The V call is TRBV6-4, the J call TRBJ2-1; 13 bases map to TRBD2. V was clipped by 0 bases and J by 3 bases; unmatched bases: 5. Germline V CDR1 and CDR2: MRHNA, SNTAGT. The CDR3 runs 18 residues. CDR3 loop: CASSDSTGTSGIYNEQFF. The CDR3 region has the DNA TGTGCCAGCAGTGACTCGACCGGGACTAGCGGGATCTACAATGAGCAGTTCTTC.

This chain connects TRBV30 to TRBJ2-4; D gene uncertain. Germline lookup yields CDR1 GTSNPN and CDR2 SVGIG (reference sequence). The CDR3 contains 15 residues. The germline V and J ends were trimmed by 2 bases and 0 bases, with 11 bases remaining between them. The CDR3 DNA reads TGTGCCTGGAGTCATGCGAGTTTAGCCAAAAACATTCAGTACTTC. Protein product: CAWSHASLAKNIQYF.

V is TRBV5-8 and J is TRBJ2-5; 7 bases map to TRBD2. The CDR3 is 15 amino acids. Germline trimming cut 4 bases from V and 3 bases from J; bases unmatched to any gene: 9. Germline-derived CDR1 and CDR2 are SGHTS and YDEGEE. In DNA form, the CDR3 reads TGTGCCAGCAGCCAAGATAGCGCGGGAGAAGAGACCCAGTACTTC. It codes for CASSQDSAGEETQYF.

The CDR3 nucleotides are TGTGCCAGCAGTGTCCGGACAATTGGTCTGTGGACTGAAGCTTTCTTT. It translates to CASSVRTIGLWTEAFF. The rearrangement links TRBV25-1 to TRBJ1-1; perhaps TRBD1 as D (5 bases). The CDR3 is made up of 16 amino acids. The V gene lost 4 bases and the J gene lost 5 bases, with 20 bases spanning the gap. Germline V gives CDR1 MGHDK, CDR2 SYGVNS.

The rearrangement joins TRBV7-2 to TRBJ2-5; the match to TRBD2 covers 13 bases. The germline gives CDR1 SGHTA, CDR2 FQGNSA. Trimming removed 3 bases from V and 2 bases from J; junction bases left unmatched: 6. The CDR3 consists of 17 residues. CDR3 coding DNA: TGTGCCAGCAGCTTGAGACTAGCGGGGGGACCACAAGAGACCCAGTACTTC. This codes for CASSLRLAGGPQETQYF. Supplemented by reference TRBV7-2 and TRBJ2-5, the full variable domain reads GAGVSQSPSNKVTEKGKDVELRCDPISGHTALYWYRQSLGQGLEFLIYFQGNSAPDKSGLPSDRFSAERTGGSVSTLTIQRTQQEDSAVYLCASSLRLAGGPQETQYFGPGTRLLVL.

The genes are TRBV5-1 and TRBJ1-5; a possible D gene is TRBD1 (5 bases). This CDR3 comprises 13 residues. The V gene's germline CDR1 is SGHRS and CDR2 YFSETQ. V was trimmed by 0 bases and J by 9 bases, leaving 10 bases between them. This CDR3 reads CASSLGGSGPQHF. DNA of the CDR3: TGCGCCAGCAGCTTGGGGGGCTCGGGGCCCCAGCATTTT.

The V and J genes are TRBV2 and TRBJ2-7; 7 positions agree with TRBD1. Per germline, CDR1 SNHLY and CDR2 FYNNEI. V shed 6 bases, J shed 1 base, and the junction held 15 bases outside the gene matches. The CDR3 is made up of 17 amino acids. In nucleotides, the CDR3 is TGTGCCAGCAGAGAGGACAGGAGTGCCACCTTTTCCTACGAGCAGTACTTC. Translated, it gives CASREDRSATFSYEQYF.

The V and J genes are TRBV2 and TRBJ2-7; 8 positions match TRBD2. Germline V gene data show CDR1 as SNHLY and CDR2 as FYNNEI. CDR3 length: 14 residues. As DNA, the CDR3 is TGTGCTACGAGCAATGGCGGGGGGTCCTACGAGCAGTACTTC. Translating it yields CATSNGGGSYEQYF.

The chain carries TRBV4-1 and TRBJ2-7; no definite D call. This CDR3 is 13 amino acids long. V lost 1 base, J lost 6 bases, and 10 bases lay in between. Germline lookup yields CDR1 MGHRA and CDR2 YSYEKL. The CDR3 reads CASSQVALGEQYF. CDR3 bases: TGCGCCAGCAGCCAAGTGGCTCTTGGCGAGCAGTACTTC.

The rearrangement uses TRBV28 and TRBJ2-1; TRBD2 matches at 11 bases. The CDR3 is made up of 15 amino acids. CDR1 is MDHEN, CDR2 SYDVKM, per germline. Germline trimming cut 6 bases from V and 7 bases from J; bases unmatched to any gene: 8. CDR3 in amino acids: CASSSIAGGPNEQFF. DNA for the CDR3: TGTGCCAGCAGCTCGATAGCGGGAGGGCCTAATGAGCAGTTCTTC.

The rearrangement joins TRBV27 to TRBJ2-3; 14 nucleotides line up with TRBD2. The CDR3 is 15 residues long. The germline CDR1 and CDR2 sequences are MNHEY and SMNVEV (reference sequence). V lost 5 bases, J lost 4 bases, and 2 bases stayed unmatched. The DNA for the CDR3 is TGTGCCAGCAGTCGACTAGCGGGAGGGCCAGATACGCAGTATTTT. It encodes CASSRLAGGPDTQYF.

The chain joins TRBV30 to TRBJ2-5, with 10 bases that match TRBD2. CDR3 size: 14 residues. The J segment lost 4 bases and the V segment lost 3 bases, leaving 5 bases of the junction unmatched. Germline lookup yields CDR1 GTSNPN and CDR2 SVGIG (reference sequence). The CDR3 reads CAWRLAGRRETQYF. DNA for the CDR3: TGTGCCTGGAGACTAGCGGGGAGAAGAGAGACCCAGTACTTC.

The chain has TRBV18 and TRBJ1-1; D is unresolved. V was trimmed by 4 bases and J by 1 base, leaving 10 bases between them. The CDR3 sequence is 14 residues long. Germline assignment: CDR1 KGHSH and CDR2 LQKENI. This chain's CDR3 is CASSLSSGNTEAFF. For the CDR3, the DNA is TGTGCCAGCTCACTTTCTTCGGGGAACACTGAAGCTTTCTTT.

The rearrangement links TRBV11-2 to TRBJ1-1, with D perhaps matching TRBD1 (6 bases). The CDR3 runs to 13 residues. From germline, CDR1 is SGHAT and CDR2 FQNNGV. The V and J ends lost 1 base and 4 bases respectively, with 7 bases between them. CDR3 DNA: TGTGCCAGCAGCTTAGGCAGGGGCACTGAAGCTTTCTTT. Translating gives CASSLGRGTEAFF.

V usage is TRBV29-1 and J usage is TRBJ2-1; 7 positions agree with TRBD1. Per the germline V gene, CDR1 is SQVTM and CDR2 is ANQGSEA. V lost 6 bases, J lost 0 bases, and 5 bases stayed unmatched. CDR3 length: 14 amino acids. The CDR3 DNA reads as TGCAGCGTGTTGACAGGGAGCTCCTACAATGAGCAGTTCTTC. Its translation: CSVLTGSSYNEQFF.

The chain joins TRBV2 to TRBJ2-3, with D possibly TRBD1 on 5 matching bases. Per the germline V gene, CDR1 is SNHLY and CDR2 is FYNNEI. Trimming stripped 6 bases from V and 0 bases from J, with 13 bases between. This CDR3 region has 15 residues. The CDR3 coding sequence is TGTGCCAGCAGCCAAGGGGCGGCGAGCACAGATACGCAGTATTTT. This gives the protein CASSQGAASTDTQYF. Drawing the rest from reference TRBV2 and TRBJ2-3, the complete variable domain is EPEVTQTPSHQVTQMGQEVILRCVPISNHLYFYWYRQILGQKVEFLVSFYNNEISEKSEIFDDQFSVERPDGSNFTLKIRSTKLEDSAMYFCASSQGAASTDTQYFGPGTRLTVL.

CDR3 region: CASSFRPEGEQFF. In DNA, the CDR3 is TGTGCCAGCAGCTTTCGACCGGAGGGTGAGCAGTTCTTC. The chain carries TRBV11-3 and TRBJ2-1, with D perhaps TRBD2 (6 bases). The CDR3 totals 13 residues. Germline CDR1 SGHNT, CDR2 YENEEA. V lost 3 bases, J lost 9 bases, and 12 bases lay in between.